The entry below describes one T cell receptor beta chain. Its antigen is still unknown. The sample holds no much larger clone one base away, and base qualities are not on file. Using the deep immunoSEQ assay, multiplex PCR amplified TCR CDR3 regions from genomic DNA. For each cell subset, the extracted genomic DNA was distributed evenly across all wells of several immunoSEQ 96-well plates, and each plate served as one replicate. For sorted subsets, 200 to 250 ng genomic DNA, equal to 30,000 or so T cell genomes, was loaded into each replicate PCR. The purified libraries were quantified using a Qubit 3.0 fluorometer, sized with a Bioanalyzer 2100, and then quantified again using the KAPA Library Quantification kit. A separate single-read 150-cycle Illumina NextSeq 550 flow cell was used to sequence each immunoSEQ 96-well plate. The original pipeline was this. Because the immunoSEQ output included only junctional sequences and no quality scores, the filtering could not be the same as the filtering used for full-length reads. Sequences were annotated with PyIR, a Python wrapper for IgBLAST v1.9, using IMGT germline references to assign V/J genes and CDR3. Reads were removed for weak V/J assignments (E-value above 1e-6), missing CDR3, stop codons, out-of-frame junctions, or ambiguous translated residues. V3J clonotypes were defined by identical inferred V gene, J gene, and CDR3 amino acid sequence. Percentage overlap between repertoires was computed as shared unique clonotypes divided by the size of the smaller repertoire. Three approaches were used to assess repertoire richness: RTK rarefaction, the Chao1 estimator, and Recon v2.1 estimates of unobserved clonotypes. Generation probabilities for all TCRbeta clonotypes obtained by the gDNA method from a handful of donors were computed using OLGA. TCRdb stores this immuneACCESS table with in-frame sequences only. Part of the clones is absent; in the studies checked, under half of the shortfall reflects unresolved V genes, and no reason is known for the rest. The DNA gave D and trimming, while V, J and clone size come from that table. The sample profile shows some 2 million clones; about 95% of them were found once. 1.2% of the sample goes to the ten largest clones.

The sample originates from a study of shared clonotypes between healthy human individuals (dated by TCRdb to about 2020). At the level of the whole study: The cohort comprised a couple of women and a few men aged 18 to 49 years. The study deeply sequenced blood TCR repertoires of five healthy adults to estimate repertoire size and the extent of clonotype sharing between individuals. Per donor, leukapheresis produced somewhere between about 0.94 and 9 billion PBMCs. For each donor, CD4 naive and CD4 memory were each given three plates, CD8 naive was given two plates, and CD8 memory was given one plate. Libraries were prepared and TCR repertoires were sequenced by different laboratories using diverse techniques, in order to increase sequencing depth and limit assay-specific biases.

Study-level results and caveats: Incomplete sequencing was indicated by rarefaction of sorted-subset datasets, despite the large sequencing depth. Because the study included only a small number of donors, the genetic and exposure-history diversity represented was limited. Based on pairwise subsampling, the degree of clonotype sharing among donors was expected to be affected by sequencing depth. Larger estimated clonotype richness was generally found for naive subsets than for memory subsets. Compared with non-shared clonotypes, clonotypes shared by all four sorted-subset donors had higher generation probabilities. Sampling was restricted to blood, and TCR repertoires in tissue are likely to differ from TCR repertoires in blood. Sharing across several donors was observed for approximately 5% of naive CD4, under 4% of naive CD8, about 2.5% of memory CD4, and approximately 0.41% of memory CD8 clonotypes.

Sequences SGDLS (CDR1) and YYNGEE (CDR2) are obtained from the germline V gene. Reading from cysteine to phenylalanine, the CDR3 counts 16 amino acids. Only the CDR3 portion is preserved as DNA: 48 bases, with reading frame beginning at the first base. Here V drops 0 bases and J drops 4 bases, and the junction holds 5 bases not matched to any gene. CD8 naive samples were obtained by positive selection for CCR7 among CD45RO-negative cells, yielding a CD45RA+CCR7+ population from which TemRA cells were excluded. Healthy HIV-negative adults with no recently reported acute infections or vaccinations were included as donors. Every donor was a Caucasian adult residing in Nashville, Tennessee, USA. Blood was collected by leukapheresis, and PBMCs were isolated by Ficoll-Histopaque density gradient centrifugation and then cryopreserved in liquid nitrogen vapor phase. Analytical flow cytometry was used to check the purity and quantity of every magnetically sorted T cell population. From each sorted fraction, genomic DNA was isolated and quantified by UV absorbance on a Nanodrop 2000c.

The sequenced sample was naive CD8+ T cells sorted from blood. The intended sense of this specimen's cell subset or site label: CD45RA+CCR7+. The TCR comes from a man aged 18-30 years in good health. The V and J genes are TRBV9 and TRBJ2-3; 10 of the junction bases match TRBD2. CDR3 sequence: CASSVAAGGLADTQYF. The DNA sequence is TGTGCCAGCAGCGTAGCAGCGGGGGGGCTTGCAGATACGCAGTATTTT. The CDR3, completed at both ends by the reference TRBV9 and TRBJ2-3 genes, gives the full variable domain DSGVTQTPKHLITATGQRVTLRCSPRSGDLSVYWYQQSLDQGLQFLIQYYNGEERAKGNILERFSAQQFPDLHSELNLSSLELGDSALYFCASSVAAGGLADTQYFGPGTRLTVL.